Below, 9 T cell receptor beta chains from the same sample are listed, as sequenced in a study of a mutant IDH1 vaccine in newly diagnosed glioma. Time point: week 47, end of study. The study gave 300 ug of mutant IDH1 20-mer peptide per vaccine dose, with topical imiquimod. These receptors have no known antigen. This table comes from immunoSEQ multiplex PCR, and its TCRdb copy is limited to in-frame clones, with some not included. The repertoire holds 35,000 to 45,000 clones, with over 70% as singletons. Sample: PBMCs, taken from a glioma patient whose treatment included an IDH1 peptide vaccine. Source of these receptors: a man aged 40-50 years with glioma.

This clone was observed a few times. The chain joins TRBV18 to TRBJ1-1; a weak D match, TRBD1 (5 bases). The CDR3 has 14 amino acids. V was clipped by 6 bases and J by 2 bases, with 13 bases between them. Germline V gene data show CDR1 as KGHSH and CDR2 as LQKENI. For the CDR3, the DNA is TGTGCCAGCTCGCTTACAGGACCTAACACTGAAGCTTTCTTT. This gives the protein CASSLTGPNTEAFF.

The chain employs TRBV7-8 and TRBJ2-5, with 8 bases matching TRBD2. J was trimmed by 0 bases and V by 5 bases; bases with no gene match: 5. Germline V CDR1 and CDR2: SGHVS, FQNEAQ. This CDR3 is 15 amino acids long. In nucleotides, the CDR3 is TGTGCCAGCAGCCCGGGGGGGACACACCAAGAGACCCAGTACTTC. Its protein is CASSPGGTHQETQYF.

CDR3 nucleotide sequence: TGTGCCAGCAGTAGGGACAGGGGCTCCTACGAGCAGTACGTC. This codes for CASSRDRGSYEQYV. This chain uses TRBV6-1 with TRBJ2-7; 10 bases line up with TRBD1. Germline CDR1 and CDR2: MNHNS and SASEGT. The CDR3 length is 14 residues. The V gene end was trimmed by 5 bases and the J gene end by 0 bases; junction bases not matched to a gene: 1.

The chain uses TRBV27 and TRBJ2-1; tentative D call: TRBD2 (5 bases). CDR1 and CDR2 from the germline V gene are MNHEY and SMNVEV (reference sequence). V was trimmed by 2 bases and J by 6 bases, leaving 5 bases between them. CDR3 size: 12 residues. Written as DNA, the CDR3 is TGTGCCAGCAGTTTAGAGGGCAATGAGCAGTTCTTC. It yields the protein CASSLEGNEQFF.

This chain joins TRBV4-3 and TRBJ1-2; possible D gene TRBD1, 6 bases. Germline assignment: CDR1 LGHNA and CDR2 YSLEER. V shed 0 bases and J shed 7 bases, with 21 bases lying between them. This CDR3 contains 17 residues. The CDR3 loop is CASSQDYRTQIGGGYTF. The CDR3 DNA is TGCGCCAGCAGCCAAGATTACCGGACACAAATAGGGGGTGGCTACACCTTC.

The chain recombines TRBV10-1 with TRBJ2-1, with D maybe TRBD1 (5 bases). V lost 0 bases, J lost 9 bases, and 15 bases lay in between. Germline V lookup: CDR1 WNHNN, CDR2 SYGVQD (reference sequence). This CDR3 spans 15 amino acids. The chain's CDR3 is CASSESGQEFGEQFF. CDR3 sequence (DNA): TGCGCCAGCAGTGAGTCGGGGCAGGAATTTGGTGAGCAGTTCTTC.

There are a few counts of this clone. The V call is TRBV6-1, the J call TRBJ1-1; TRBD1 might be the D (5 bases). V lost 5 bases and J lost 5, with 12 bases in between. Per germline, CDR1 MNHNS and CDR2 SASEGT. CDR3 size: 13 residues. The CDR3 here is CASSNRDGTEAFF. As DNA, the CDR3 is TGTGCCAGCAGTAACCGGGACGGTACTGAAGCTTTCTTT.

This chain joins TRBV5-1 and TRBJ1-1; D is perhaps TRBD1 (6 bases). CDR3 length: 14 residues. Trimming pared 4 bases from V and 5 bases from J, leaving 15 bases between. CDR1 is SGHRS, CDR2 YFSETQ, per germline. As DNA, the CDR3 is TGCGCCAGCAGCCTGGACAGAATGGTAACTGAAGCTTTCTTT. Translation gives CASSLDRMVTEAFF. The full variable domain, completed using reference TRBV5-1 and TRBJ1-1, is KAGVTQTPRYLIKTRGQQVTLSCSPISGHRSVSWYQQTPGQGLQFLFEYFSETQRNKGNFPGRFSGRQFSNSRSEMNVSTLELGDSALYLCASSLDRMVTEAFFGQGTRLTVV.

The CDR3, as DNA: TGTGCCAGCAGCGAGATTGGGGACAGCTGGAACACTGAAGCTTTCTTT. Its translation is CASSEIGDSWNTEAFF. V and J are TRBV9 and TRBJ1-1, with 7 positions matching TRBD1. The CDR3 spans 16 residues. Germline V gene data show CDR1 as SGDLS and CDR2 as YYNGEE. Trimming at V came to 3 bases and at J to 1 base, leaving 9 bases not matched to a gene.